These 21 T cell receptor beta chains came from one sample sequenced in a study of immune characterization of retroperitoneal liposarcoma. TCRdb re-called the PCR reads through MiXCR, storing one row per CDR3 protein. The table includes fewer than 3,000 distinct CDR3 sequences, 45% detected once. Sequenced sample: tumor tissue. These receptor sequences come from a male donor with retroperitoneal liposarcoma.

This chain links TRBV27 with TRBJ2-1, with 7 nucleotides matching TRBD2. Per the germline V gene, CDR1 is MNHEY and CDR2 is SMNVEV (reference sequence). The ends lost 6 bases at V and 4 bases at J; junction bases unmatched: 9. This CDR3 is 15 amino acids long. The CDR3 here is CASSPSAGSYNEQFF. The CDR3 nucleotides read TGTGCCAGCAGCCCGTCAGCGGGGTCATACAATGAGCAGTTCTTC.

In DNA form, the CDR3 reads TGTGCCAGCAGTGAAGGGACAGCCTACAATGAGCAGTTCTTC. Residues: CASSEGTAYNEQFF. The chain is built from TRBV6-1 and TRBJ2-1, with TRBD1 as a possible D gene (6 bases). The germline gives CDR1 MNHNS, CDR2 SASEGT. V was pared by 1 base and J by 2 bases, with 6 bases between. The CDR3 runs 14 residues.

This clonotype is deemed large. V is TRBV6-1 and J is TRBJ2-1; the D gene is possibly TRBD1 (6 bases). Trimming took off 5 bases at V and 13 bases at J, with 18 bases between the two ends. This CDR3 contains 13 residues. Germline CDR1 is MNHNS and CDR2 is SASEGT. CDR3 sequence (DNA): TGTGCCAGCAGTTTGACAGGTCAAGAGACCCAGTTCTTC. Translation gives CASSLTGQETQFF.

Within the sample, this clonotype is medium-sized. The chain links TRBV7-3 to TRBJ2-1; D is unresolved. Trimming left V 6 bases short and J 9 bases short, with 9 bases between. The CDR3 extends over 11 amino acids. CDR1 is SGHTA, CDR2 FQGTGA, per germline. The CDR3 DNA reads TGTGCCAGCAGACGAGTACCTGAGCAGTTCTTC. As protein: CASRRVPEQFF.

Relative to its sample, this clonotype is medium-sized. The genes are TRBV6-1 and TRBJ2-1, with 8 bases matching TRBD1. The length of the CDR3 is 15 residues. V trimming: 6 bases; J trimming: 0 bases; junction bases outside the gene matches: 4. Germline CDR1 and CDR2: MNHNS and SASEGT. The DNA for the CDR3 is TGTGCCAGCAGGACAGGGGCGAACTCCTACAATGAGCAGTTCTTC. It translates to CASRTGANSYNEQFF.

The V call is TRBV5-3, the J call TRBJ2-5, with D possibly called TRBD1 or TRBD2 (5 bases each). The assigned J gene may be wrong: the sequence end matches TRBJ2-1 better. TRBV5-3 counts as an open reading frame of uncertain function. This CDR3 spans 16 amino acids. The chain's CDR3 is CARSLAPGPTFDEQFF. CDR3 bases: TGTGCCAGAAGCTTGGCCCCGGGACCCACTTTCGATGAGCAGTTCTTC.

This clonotype is a singleton in its sample. This chain connects TRBV19 to TRBJ2-4, with D unclear. This CDR3 has 11 residues. The germline V and J ends were trimmed by 7 bases and 14 bases, with 15 bases remaining between them. The germline V gene has CDR1 LNHDA and CDR2 SQIVND (reference sequence). The CDR3 spells CASNLGNWKYF. DNA for the CDR3: TGTGCCAGTAATTTGGGTAATTGGAAGTACTTC.

The chain combines TRBV3-1 with TRBJ2-2, with D possibly called TRBD1 or TRBD2 (7 bases each). Trimming pared 7 bases from V and 6 bases from J, leaving 15 bases between. This CDR3 is built from 14 residues. Germline loops: CDR1 LGHDT, CDR2 YNNKEL (reference sequence). CDR3 amino acids: CASTRGGGPGELFF. CDR3 nucleotide sequence: TGTGCCAGCACCAGGGGGGGGGGCCCCGGGGAGCTGTTTTTT.

The V gene is TRBV6-1, the J gene TRBJ2-1, with D unclear. V dropped 6 bases and J dropped 7 bases, with 16 bases sitting between them. The CDR3 totals 14 residues. The germline CDR1 and CDR2 sequences are MNHNS and SASEGT. CDR3 in amino acids: CASSYGPRVNEQFF. As DNA, the CDR3 is TGTGCCAGCAGCTACGGACCCCGGGTTAATGAGCAGTTCTTC.

V gene TRBV10-2 combines with J gene TRBJ2-4; TRBD1 agrees at 7 bases. Trimming removed 7 bases from V and 13 bases from J; junction bases left unmatched: 19. CDR3 length equals 15 residues. Germline values: CDR1 WSHSY, CDR2 SAAADI. The CDR3 DNA follows: TGCGCCAGCATGCGCCGGGACAGTTCCTACAATGAGCAGTACTTC. Translated, it gives CASMRRDSSYNEQYF.

The rearrangement links TRBV7-6 to TRBJ2-5; TRBD2 aligns across 12 bases. V was clipped by 7 bases and J by 11 bases; unmatched bases: 11. The CDR3 contains 14 residues. Germline values: CDR1 SGHVS, CDR2 FNYEAQ. The CDR3 DNA is TGTGCCAGCAACCTAGCGGGAGGGCAAGATGAGCAGTACTTC. Translated, it gives CASNLAGGQDEQYF.

By sample share, this clonotype is medium-sized (0.01 to 0.1%). V and J are TRBV6-5 and TRBJ2-5; D is undetermined. Judging by the DNA end, TRBJ2-7 fits better; the J call may be wrong. CDR3 size: 14 residues. Germline assignment: CDR1 MNHEY and CDR2 SVGAGI. The CDR3 region has the DNA TGTGCCAGCAGTTACTCGACGGGTCCCTACGAGCAGTACTTC. It translates to CASSYSTGPYEQYF.

This clonotype is medium-sized in the sample. V gene TRBV7-2 combines with J gene TRBJ2-1; D not certain. CDR1 and CDR2 (germline): SGHTA, FQGNSA. V shed 0 bases and J shed 13 bases, with 7 bases lying between them. The CDR3 is 11 amino acids. The CDR3 is CASSLAETQFF. The CDR3 region has the DNA TGTGCCAGCAGCTTAGCAGAGACCCAGTTCTTC.

J is TRBJ2-3 and V is TRBV10-1; D might be TRBD1 or TRBD2, each matching 5 bases. The CDR3 length is 12 residues. Trimming left V 0 bases short and J 9 bases short, with 7 bases between. Germline assignment: CDR1 WNHNN and CDR2 SYGVQD (reference sequence). The CDR3 nucleotides read TGCGCCAGCAGTGAGTCATGGGGGACGCAGTATTTT. Amino acid sequence: CASSESWGTQYF.

This chain connects TRBV6-8 to TRBJ2-4; D possibly corresponds to TRBD2 (6 bases). The CDR3 has 14 amino acids. CDR1 MNHGY and CDR2 SAAAGT come from the germline V gene. Trimming cost V 8 bases and J 1 base, with 12 bases left between them. The CDR3 reads CASRSGVAKNIQYF. The DNA for the CDR3 is TGTGCCAGCCGCTCGGGGGTTGCCAAAAACATTCAGTACTTC.

This clonotype was seen only a few times. Sequence at one end of the junction differs from germline and may be a read error. The chain links TRBV7-7 to TRBJ2-5; D is possibly TRBD1 (5 bases). The CDR3 spans 13 residues. CDR1 SSHAT and CDR2 FNYEAQ come from the germline V gene (reference sequence). This CDR3 is CASSRARQETQYF. The DNA for the CDR3 is TGTGCTAGCAGCAGGGCTCGCCAAGAGACCCAGTACTTC.

The chain recombines TRBV7-3 with TRBJ2-5, with D possibly matching TRBD1 (6 bases). The CDR3 contains 15 residues. The germline gives CDR1 SGHTA, CDR2 FQGTGA. V was cut by 5 bases and J by 4 bases, with 17 bases left in between. The DNA for the CDR3 is TGTGCCAGCAGCCCTGGCCCAGGGGATCCAGAGACCCAGTACTTC. It translates to CASSPGPGDPETQYF.

This clonotype turned up a few times. CDR3 region: CASSRGTSGKSPNEQFF. The CDR3 DNA reads TGTGCCAGCAGTAGGGGGACTAGCGGGAAAAGCCCCAATGAGCAGTTCTTC. The rearrangement uses TRBV6-1 and TRBJ2-1; TRBD2 agrees at 13 bases. V was clipped by 5 bases and J by 6 bases; unmatched bases: 10. The length of the CDR3 is 17 residues. Germline-derived CDR1 and CDR2 are MNHNS and SASEGT.

The chain joins TRBV7-2 to TRBJ2-1; 7 positions agree with TRBD2. Germline lookup yields CDR1 SGHTA and CDR2 FQGNSA. J lost 0 bases, V lost 2 bases, and 1 base had no gene match. The CDR3 extends over 15 amino acids. The chain's CDR3 is CASSLTGGSYNEQFF. CDR3 DNA sequence: TGTGCCAGCAGCTTAACGGGAGGCTCCTACAATGAGCAGTTCTTC.

By its share, this clonotype is medium-sized. V and J are TRBV6-1 and TRBJ2-1, with TRBD2 as a possible D gene (7 bases). The assigned J gene may be wrong: the sequence end matches TRBJ2-7 better. The CDR3 is 15 amino acids. Germline loops: CDR1 MNHNS, CDR2 SASEGT. As DNA, the CDR3 is TGTGCCAGCAGTGAAGCGGGGGGGGCCTACAATGAGCAGTACTTC. This translates into CASSEAGGAYNEQYF.

The rearrangement links TRBV6-1 to TRBJ2-3; D is uncertain. Germline CDR1 is MNHNS and CDR2 is SASEGT. V lost 7 bases, J lost 1 base, and 15 bases lay in between. The length of the CDR3 is 15 residues. CDR3 in amino acids: CASTDSSGGTDTQYF. Written as DNA, the CDR3 is TGTGCCAGCACCGACTCCTCAGGCGGCACAGATACGCAGTATTTT.